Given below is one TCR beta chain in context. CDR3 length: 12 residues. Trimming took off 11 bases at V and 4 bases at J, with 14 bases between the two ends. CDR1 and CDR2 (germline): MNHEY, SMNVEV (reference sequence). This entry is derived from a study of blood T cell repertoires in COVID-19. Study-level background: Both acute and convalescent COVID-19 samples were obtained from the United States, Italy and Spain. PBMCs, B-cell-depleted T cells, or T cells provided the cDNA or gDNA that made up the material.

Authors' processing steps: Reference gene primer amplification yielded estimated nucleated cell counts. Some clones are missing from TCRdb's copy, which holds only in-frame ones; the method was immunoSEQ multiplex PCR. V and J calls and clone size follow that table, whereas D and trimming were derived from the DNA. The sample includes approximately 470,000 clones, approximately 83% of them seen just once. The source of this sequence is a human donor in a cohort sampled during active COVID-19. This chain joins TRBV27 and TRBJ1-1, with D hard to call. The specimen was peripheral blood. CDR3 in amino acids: CACRREGTEAFF. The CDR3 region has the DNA TGTGCCTGCCGACGCGAGGGCACTGAAGCTTTCTTT.